Detailed here is one T cell receptor (beta chain). These data are taken from a study of blood T cell repertoires in COVID-19. Study-wide background: T cells, B-cell-depleted T cells, or PBMCs supplied cDNA or gDNA.

Germline-derived CDR1 and CDR2 are KGHSH and LQKENI. The CDR3 is made up of 20 amino acids. Unmatched junction bases numbered 18, after V lost 3 bases and J lost 0 bases. The table came from immunoSEQ multiplex PCR; TCRdb's copy has only in-frame clones and leaves some out. This sample carries approximately 270,000 clones, roughly 83% of them seen once, and the ten largest clones take about 8.1%. The V gene is TRBV18, the J gene TRBJ1-1; TRBD1 matches 8 bases. What was sequenced was peripheral blood. The TCR originated in an elderly man with acute or convalescent COVID-19. The CDR3 loop reads CASSPRFVGQGDTMNTEAFF. The DNA for the CDR3 is TGTGCCAGCTCACCCCGATTCGTTGGACAGGGTGATACCATGAACACTGAAGCTTTCTTT.